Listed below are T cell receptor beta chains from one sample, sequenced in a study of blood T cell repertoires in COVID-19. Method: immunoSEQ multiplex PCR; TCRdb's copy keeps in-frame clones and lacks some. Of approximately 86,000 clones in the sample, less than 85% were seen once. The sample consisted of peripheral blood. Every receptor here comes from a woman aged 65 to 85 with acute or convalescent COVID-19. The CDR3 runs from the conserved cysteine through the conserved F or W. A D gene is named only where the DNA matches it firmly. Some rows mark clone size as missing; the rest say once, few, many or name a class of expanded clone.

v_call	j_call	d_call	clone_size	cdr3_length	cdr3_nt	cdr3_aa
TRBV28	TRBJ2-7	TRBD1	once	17	TGTGCCAGCAGTTTCCCTCGGACAGGGGGCTCCCCCTACGAGCAGTACTTC	CASSFPRTGGSPYEQYF
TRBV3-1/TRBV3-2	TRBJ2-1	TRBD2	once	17	TGTGCCAGCAGCCAAGGGTTTTTAGCGGGGGGGCAAAATGAGCAGTTCTTC	CASSQGFLAGGQNEQFF
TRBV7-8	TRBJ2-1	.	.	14	TGTGCCAGCAGCTTCGCACTAACGAGGAATGAGCAGTTCTTC	CASSFALTRNEQFF
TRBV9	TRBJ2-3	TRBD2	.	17	TGTGCCAGCAGCGTAGCTGTTTTGGGGGGGAGCGCAGATACGCAGTATTTT	CASSVAVLGGSADTQYF
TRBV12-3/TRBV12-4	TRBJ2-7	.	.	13	TGTGCCAGCAGTCCCCACCGGTCCTACGAGCAGTACTTC	CASSPHRSYEQYF
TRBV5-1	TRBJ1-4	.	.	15	TGCGCCAGCAGCCTAGTACAGGGTACTAATGAAAAACTGTTTTTT	CASSLVQGTNEKLFF
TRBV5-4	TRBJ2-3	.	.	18	TGTGCCAGCAGCTTGGGCCCCGGCCGGGGGAGAAGCACAGATACGCAGTATTTT	CASSLGPGRGRSTDTQYF
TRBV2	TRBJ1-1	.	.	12	TGTGCCAGCAGTCTTCAGACAGCTGAAGCTTTCTTT	CASSLQTAEAFF
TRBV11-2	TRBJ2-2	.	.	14	TGTGCCAGCAGCTTCGGCTCCGGGACCGGGGAGCTGTTTTTT	CASSFGSGTGELFF
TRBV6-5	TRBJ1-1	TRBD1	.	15	TGTGCCAGCGTCCCTACAGGGGGCTGGAACACTGAAGCTTTCTTT	CASVPTGGWNTEAFF
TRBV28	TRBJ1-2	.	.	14	TGTGCCAGCAGCCCACAGGGCGGGGGGTATGGCTACACCTTC	CASSPQGGGYGYTF
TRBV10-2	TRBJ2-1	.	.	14	TGCGCCAGCAGTGTAAGGGGGAGGGGCAATGAGCAGTTCTTC	CASSVRGRGNEQFF
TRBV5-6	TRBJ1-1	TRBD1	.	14	TGTGCCAGCAGCTACGGGACAGCGAACACTGAAGCTTTCTTT	CASSYGTANTEAFF
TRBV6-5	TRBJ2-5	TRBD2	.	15	TGTGCCAGCAGCCCGCTAGCGGGAGGGCCGAAGACCCAGTACTTC	CASSPLAGGPKTQYF
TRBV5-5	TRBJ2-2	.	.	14	TGTGCCAGCAGCGACGGGGTATTCACCGGGGAGCTGTTTTTT	CASSDGVFTGELFF
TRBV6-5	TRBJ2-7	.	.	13	TGTGCCAGCAGTCCAGGGTATGCCTACGAGCAGTACTTC	CASSPGYAYEQYF
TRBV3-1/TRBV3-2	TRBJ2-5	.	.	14	TGTGCCAGCAGCCGCAGGTCCGACAAAGAGACCCAGTACTTC	CASSRRSDKETQYF
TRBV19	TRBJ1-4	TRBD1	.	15	TGTGCCAGTAGCCCCTCCGGGACAGGGAATGAAAAACTGTTTTTT	CASSPSGTGNEKLFF
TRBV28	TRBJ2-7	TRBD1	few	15	TGTGCCAGCAAACCACAGGGGCCAGGGGGTTACGAGCAGTACTTC	CASKPQGPGGYEQYF
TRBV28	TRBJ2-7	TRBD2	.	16	TGTGCCAGCAGTTTATATTCTAGCGGGAGCTCCTACGAGCAGTACTTC	CASSLYSSGSSYEQYF
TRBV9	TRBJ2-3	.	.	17	TGTGCCAGCAGCGTAGAAGCGGGACAGGTCGCCACAGATACGCAGTATTTT	CASSVEAGQVATDTQYF
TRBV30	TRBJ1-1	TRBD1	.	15	TGTGCCTGGAGTGTACTTCCAGGGGGGAACACTGAAGCTTTCTTT	CAWSVLPGGNTEAFF
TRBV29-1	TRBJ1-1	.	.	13	TGCAGCGTTGCTTGGGGGCTGAACACTGAAGCTTTCTTT	CSVAWGLNTEAFF
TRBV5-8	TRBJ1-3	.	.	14	TGTGCCAGCAGCTTTGGTCAGATTGGAAACACCATATATTTT	CASSFGQIGNTIYF
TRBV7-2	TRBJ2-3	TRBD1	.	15	TGTGCCAGCAGCCCCCAGGGGGCGCGGACAGATACGCAGTATTTT	CASSPQGARTDTQYF
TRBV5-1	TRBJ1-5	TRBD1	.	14	TGCGCCAGCAGCGTAGGACAGGGGGATCAGCCCCAGCATTTT	CASSVGQGDQPQHF
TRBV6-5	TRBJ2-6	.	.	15	TGTGCCAGCAGTTATGCAGGGGTCGGGGCCAACGTCCTGACTTTC	CASSYAGVGANVLTF
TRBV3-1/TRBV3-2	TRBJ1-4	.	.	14	TGTGCCAGCAGATCGGGAACGGCTAATGAAAAACTGTTTTTT	CASRSGTANEKLFF
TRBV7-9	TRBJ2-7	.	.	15	TGTGCCAGCAGCCCCCAGGGGGGCGTGTCCTACGAGCAGTACTTC	CASSPQGGVSYEQYF
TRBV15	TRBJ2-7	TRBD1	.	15	TGTGCCACCAGCGCCGGACAGGGGGCGCGACACGAGCAGTACTTC	CATSAGQGARHEQYF
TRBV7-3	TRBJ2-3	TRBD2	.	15	TGTGCCAGCAGCAAGGGACTAGGGGCCCCAGATACGCAGTATTTT	CASSKGLGAPDTQYF
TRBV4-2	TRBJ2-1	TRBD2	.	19	TGTGCCAGCACCCAAGGGACTAGCGGAGGCAGCGGGGATAGCAATGAGCAGTTCTTC	CASTQGTSGGSGDSNEQFF
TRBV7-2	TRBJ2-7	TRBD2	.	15	TGTGCCAGCAGCCCCGACTGGCGGGGGACCTACGAGCAGTACTTC	CASSPDWRGTYEQYF
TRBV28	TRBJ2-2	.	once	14	TGTGCCAGCAGTGATTGGGGAGGTTTCGGGGAGCTGTTTTTT	CASSDWGGFGELFF
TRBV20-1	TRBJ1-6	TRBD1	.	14	TGCAGTGCTAGTTCGGGACAGTATAATTCACCCCTCCACTTT	CSASSGQYNSPLHF
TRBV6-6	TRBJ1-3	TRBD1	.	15	TGTGCCAGCTCGGGGGGGACAGGGGTTGGAAACACCATATATTTT	CASSGGTGVGNTIYF
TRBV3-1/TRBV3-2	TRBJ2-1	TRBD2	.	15	TGTGCCAGCACCCTGGGACTAGCGGACTACAATGAGCAGTTCTTC	CASTLGLADYNEQFF
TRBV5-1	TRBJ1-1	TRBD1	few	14	TGCGCCAGCAGCTTGTCAGGGGGCGTCACTGAAGCTTTCTTT	CASSLSGGVTEAFF
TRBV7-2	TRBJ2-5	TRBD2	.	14	TGTGCCAGCAGCTTCGCGGGGGGGGGAGAGACCCAGTACTTC	CASSFAGGGETQYF
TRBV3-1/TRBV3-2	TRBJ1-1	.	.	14	TGTGCCAGCAGCCCGACAGTCTTGAACACTGAAGCTTTCTTT	CASSPTVLNTEAFF
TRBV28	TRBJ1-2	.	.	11	TGTGCCAGCAGAGGGGACTATGGCTACACCTTC	CASRGDYGYTF
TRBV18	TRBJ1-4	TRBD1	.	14	TGTGCCAGCTCGCCCCAACAGGGGAATGAAAAACTGTTTTTT	CASSPQQGNEKLFF
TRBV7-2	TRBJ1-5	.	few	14	TGTGCCAGCAGCCCCTCGGGGGGGAATCAGCCCCAGCATTTT	CASSPSGGNQPQHF
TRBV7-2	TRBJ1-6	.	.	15	TGTGCCAGCAGCTTAGTCAGCGGGACTAATTCACCCCTCCACTTT	CASSLVSGTNSPLHF
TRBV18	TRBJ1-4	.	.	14	TGTGCCAGCTCACCCTCCCTTGGGGGGGAAAAACTGTTTTTT	CASSPSLGGEKLFF
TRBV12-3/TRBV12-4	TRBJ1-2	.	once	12	TGTGCCAGCAGTTTAGACAGGAGAAGCTACACCTTC	CASSLDRRSYTF
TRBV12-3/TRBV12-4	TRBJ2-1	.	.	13	TGTGCCAGCAGTCTCGGGACTTCCAATGAGCAGTTCTTC	CASSLGTSNEQFF
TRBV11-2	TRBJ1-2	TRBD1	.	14	TGTGCCAGCAGCTCTACAGGGGGCGTCTATGGCTACACCTTC	CASSSTGGVYGYTF
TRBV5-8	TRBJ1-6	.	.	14	TGTGCCAGCAGCTTGGAAGGAGGGGATTCACCCCTCCACTTT	CASSLEGGDSPLHF
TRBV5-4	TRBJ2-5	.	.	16	TGTGCCAGCAGCCCGGGGGAGGGGGGGCCCTGGGAGACCCAGTACTTC	CASSPGEGGPWETQYF
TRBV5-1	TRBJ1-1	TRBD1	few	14	TGCGCCAGCAGGACACAGGGGGCGCGGACTGAAGCTTTCTTT	CASRTQGARTEAFF
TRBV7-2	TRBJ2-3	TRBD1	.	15	TGTGCCAGCAGCCCCAGGGGGCTTGGCACAGATACGCAGTATTTT	CASSPRGLGTDTQYF